This T cell receptor beta chain emerged from a study of CD8+CD57+ T cells in acquired aplastic anemia. Study background: Average DNA yield from sorted CD4+ and CD8+ cells was about 3.2 ug.

Previously, flow cytometry had revealed CD8+CD57+ cell expansion in the patients chosen for sequencing. In all patients, the disease was severe acquired aplastic anemia. Study-wide findings and caveats: Some 31 sequences, all CD8+ CDR3, were shared between patients and controls.

Note on this clonotype: The antigen is not known.

The template used for profiling TCR beta VDJ and CDR3 was genomic DNA. TCRdb independently ran MiXCR on the reads; one entry per CDR3 protein. The sample lists approximately 150,000 distinct CDR3 sequences, roughly two thirds occurring once. Germline CDR1 and CDR2: SGHDN and FVKESK. The V end lost 8 bases, the J end lost 0 bases, and 16 bases lay between the germline ends. CDR3 length equals 16 residues. Sequencing was carried out using sorted CD4+, CD8+, or CD8+CD57+ T cells (not recorded which) from PBMCs. The clonotype originates from a human donor with aplastic anemia. This sequence joins TRBV14 and TRBJ1-4, with D uncertain. CDR3 sequence reads: CASSQFRRPTNEKLFF. CDR3 nucleotide sequence: TGTGCCAGCTCCCAGTTCCGAAGACCAACTAATGAAAAACTGTTTTTT.